The 5 T cell receptor beta chains listed next were all sequenced from one sample in a study of shared clonotypes between healthy human individuals. Clones were sequenced by immunoSEQ multiplex PCR, and TCRdb holds only the in-frame ones, with some missing. The repertoire holds around 2.1 million clones, roughly 91% seen once, with 1.7% in the top ten. In the naive CD8 group, cells lacked CD45RO and were positively selected for CCR7, so terminally differentiated effector memory CD45RA+ cells were left out. The sequenced sample consisted of naive CD8+ T cells from PBMCs. Receptor source: a man between 18 and 35 years old in good health. Some clones in this sample may be carry-over from other donors' samples.

V gene TRBV4-2 combines with J gene TRBJ1-1; D uncertain. Germline-derived CDR1 and CDR2 are LGHNA and YNFKEQ. V was pared by 1 base and J by 1 base, with 10 bases between. The CDR3 has 15 residues. CDR3: CASSQGLNGNTEAFF. DNA for the CDR3: TGTGCCAGCAGCCAAGGGTTAAATGGGAACACTGAAGCTTTCTTT.

The J gene is TRBJ1-3, the V gene TRBV2, with D perhaps TRBD1 (5 bases). CDR3 size: 16 residues. CDR1 is SNHLY and CDR2 is FYNNEI in the germline V gene. V was cut by 4 bases and J by 3 bases, with 16 bases left in between. The CDR3 bases are TGTGCCAGCAGTGGGGTTCGAGGGGAGGATGGAAACACCATATATTTT. It is translated as CASSGVRGEDGNTIYF.

This clone was counted between two and nine times. The J gene is TRBJ1-1, the V gene TRBV6-5; the D gene is possibly TRBD1 (6 bases). Between the trimmed V and J ends, which lost 6 bases and 3 bases, there was a span of 14 bases. The V gene's germline CDR1 is MNHEY and CDR2 SVGAGI. This CDR3 is 14 amino acids long. In nucleotides, the CDR3 is TGTGCCAGCAGCCAGACAGGACAGTACACTGAAGCTTTCTTT. Encoded protein: CASSQTGQYTEAFF.

The chain uses TRBV7-2 and TRBJ1-2; D is undetermined. The CDR3 loop spans 10 amino acids. Trimming cost V 8 bases and J 1 base, with 2 bases left between them. Germline V gives CDR1 SGHTA, CDR2 FQGNSA. CDR3 region: CASLNYGYTF. CDR3 sequence (DNA): TGTGCCAGCCTTAACTATGGCTACACCTTC. Filled out from reference TRBV7-2 and TRBJ1-2, the complete variable domain reads GAGVSQSPSNKVTEKGKDVELRCDPISGHTALYWYRQSLGQGLEFLIYFQGNSAPDKSGLPSDRFSAERTGGSVSTLTIQRTQQEDSAVYLCASLNYGYTFGSGTRLTVV.

The chain joins TRBV7-8 to TRBJ2-7; a possible D gene is TRBD1 (8 bases). The CDR3 totals 15 residues. Germline CDR1 SGHVS, CDR2 FQNEAQ. Between the trimmed V and J ends, which lost 5 bases and 5 bases, there was a span of 19 bases. This CDR3 is CASSKIQGGTHEQYF. The CDR3 DNA follows: TGTGCCAGCAGCAAAATACAGGGGGGGACACACGAGCAGTACTTC.